Listed here is a single T cell receptor (beta chain). Sequenced by immunoSEQ multiplex PCR; TCRdb stores in-frame clones only, minus some. The repertoire holds about 330,000 clones, with roughly 88% as singletons. This sample stems from a study of blood T cell repertoires in COVID-19. As for the study in general: PBMCs, B-cell-depleted T cells, or T cells provided the cDNA or gDNA that made up the material.

V was pared by 3 bases and J by 3 bases, with 2 bases of the junction left unmatched. Germline V lookup: CDR1 LGHDT, CDR2 YNNKEL (reference sequence). The CDR3 consists of 14 residues. Specimen: peripheral blood. This chain joins TRBV3-1 (or the pseudogene TRBV3-2) and TRBJ2-5; 9 bases align to TRBD2. The source is a woman in her fifties or sixties with active or convalescent COVID-19. In DNA, the CDR3 is TGTGCCAGCAGCCAGCGACTAGCGGAAGAGACCCAGTACTTC. As protein: CASSQRLAEETQYF.